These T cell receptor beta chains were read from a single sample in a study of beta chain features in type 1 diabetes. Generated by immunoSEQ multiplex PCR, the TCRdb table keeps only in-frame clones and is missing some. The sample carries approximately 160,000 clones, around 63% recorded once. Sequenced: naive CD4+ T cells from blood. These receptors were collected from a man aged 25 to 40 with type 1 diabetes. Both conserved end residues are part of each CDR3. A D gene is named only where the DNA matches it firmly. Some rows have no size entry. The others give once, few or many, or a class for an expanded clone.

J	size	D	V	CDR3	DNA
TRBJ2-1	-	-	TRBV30	CAWSVGVGAGEQFF	TGTGCCTGGAGTGTCGGGGTGGGGGCAGGTGAGCAGTTCTTC
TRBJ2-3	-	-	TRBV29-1	CSVAPGASTDTQYF	TGCAGCGTTGCCCCGGGGGCGAGCACAGATACGCAGTATTTT
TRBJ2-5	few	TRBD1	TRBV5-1	CASSPDRGLETQYF	TGCGCCAGCAGCCCGGACAGGGGGCTAGAGACCCAGTACTTC
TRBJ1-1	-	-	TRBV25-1	CASSEALGGSTEAFF	TGTGCCAGCAGTGAGGCCCTAGGAGGATCCACTGAAGCTTTCTTT
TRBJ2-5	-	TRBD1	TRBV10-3	CAIRSPGQMYQETQYF	TGTGCCATCCGAAGCCCGGGACAGATGTACCAAGAGACCCAGTACTTC
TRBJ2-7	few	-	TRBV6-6	CASRDNLEQYF	TGTGCCAGTAGGGACAACCTCGAGCAGTACTTC
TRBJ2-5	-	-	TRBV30	CAWSGSGRETQYF	TGTGCCTGGAGTGGTTCGGGACGTGAGACCCAGTACTTC
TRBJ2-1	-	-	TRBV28	CASSLVSYNEQFF	TGTGCCAGCAGTTTAGTTTCCTACAATGAGCAGTTCTTC
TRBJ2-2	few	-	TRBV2	CASRQTGAGELFF	TGTGCCAGCAGACAAACGGGGGCCGGGGAGCTGTTTTTT
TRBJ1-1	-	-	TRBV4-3	CASSQDLGNTEAFF	TGCGCCAGCAGCCAAGATCTGGGGAACACTGAAGCTTTCTTT
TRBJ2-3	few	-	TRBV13	CASSPNGGFTDTQYF	TGTGCCAGCAGCCCAAACGGGGGTTTCACAGATACGCAGTATTTT
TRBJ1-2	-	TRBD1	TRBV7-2	CASSVQGDGYTF	TGTGCCAGCAGCGTTCAGGGGGATGGCTACACCTTC
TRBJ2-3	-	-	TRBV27	CASSSTGTQYF	TGTGCCAGCAGTTCTACTGGTACGCAGTATTTT
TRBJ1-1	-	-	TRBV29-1	CSVERAGTMNTEAFF	TGCAGCGTTGAAAGGGCAGGGACAATGAACACTGAAGCTTTCTTT
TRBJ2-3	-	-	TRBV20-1	CSAYSDTQYF	TGCAGTGCATATAGTGATACGCAGTATTTT
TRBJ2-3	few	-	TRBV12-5	CASGNLRDTQYF	TGTGCTAGTGGTAACCTGAGAGATACGCAGTATTTT
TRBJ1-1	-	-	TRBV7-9	CASSLSLTNTEAFF	TGTGCCAGCAGCTTATCGCTCACAAACACTGAAGCTTTCTTT
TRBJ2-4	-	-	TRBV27	CASSFGLPLNIQYF	TGTGCCAGCAGTTTTGGTCTCCCCTTAAACATTCAGTACTTC
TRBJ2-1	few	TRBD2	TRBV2	CATHLLAGHNEQFF	TGTGCCACCCACCTACTAGCGGGGCACAATGAGCAGTTCTTC
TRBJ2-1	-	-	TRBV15	CATSRDLAASYNEQFF	TGTGCCACCAGCAGAGATTTGGCGGCCTCCTACAATGAGCAGTTCTTC
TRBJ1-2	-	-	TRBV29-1	CSVGVANYGYTF	TGCAGCGTTGGCGTGGCTAACTATGGCTACACCTTC
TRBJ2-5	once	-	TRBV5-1	CASSLVGGQEETQYF	TGCGCCAGCAGCTTGGTCGGGGGACAAGAAGAGACCCAGTACTTC
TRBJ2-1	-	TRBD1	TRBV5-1	CASSLPGTGASNEQFF	TGCGCCAGCAGCTTACCCGGGACAGGGGCTTCCAATGAGCAGTTCTTC
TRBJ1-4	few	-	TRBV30	CAWSRQENEKLFF	TGTGCCTGGAGTAGACAAGAAAATGAAAAACTGTTTTTT
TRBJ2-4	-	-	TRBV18	CASSREGAKNIQYF	TGTGCCAGCTCACGTGAAGGAGCCAAAAACATTCAGTACTTC
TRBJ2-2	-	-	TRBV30	CAFRTRGSTGELFF	TGTGCCTTTCGGACGCGGGGCAGCACCGGGGAGCTGTTTTTT
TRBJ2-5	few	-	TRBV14	CASSEWGKETQYF	TGTGCCAGCTCTGAGTGGGGAAAAGAGACCCAGTACTTC
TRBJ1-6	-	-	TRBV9	CASSASRASDSPLHF	TGTGCCAGCAGCGCCTCCCGGGCCTCAGATTCACCCCTCCACTTT
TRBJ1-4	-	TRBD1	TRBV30	CAWSASDRVLEKLFF	TGTGCCTGGAGTGCCTCGGACAGGGTACTTGAAAAACTGTTTTTT
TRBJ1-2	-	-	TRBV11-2	CASSLAPGSHYGYTF	TGTGCCAGCAGCTTAGCCCCGGGGTCGCACTATGGCTACACCTTC
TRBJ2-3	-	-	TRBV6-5	CASSDRGTDTQYF	TGTGCCAGCAGTGACAGAGGCACAGATACGCAGTATTTT
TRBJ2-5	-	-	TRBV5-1	CASSLTVQETQYF	TGCGCCAGCAGCTTGACAGTCCAAGAGACCCAGTACTTC
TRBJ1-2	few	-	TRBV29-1	CSVEPTGANYGYTF	TGCAGCGTTGAACCGACCGGGGCGAACTATGGCTACACCTTC
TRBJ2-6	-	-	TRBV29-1	CSVRSGANVLTF	TGCAGCGTTCGCTCTGGGGCCAACGTCCTGACTTTC
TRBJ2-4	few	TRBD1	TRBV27	CASSSIRTGRRYF	TGTGCCAGCAGTTCCATTAGGACAGGTCGGAGGTACTTC
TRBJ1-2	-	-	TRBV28	CASSSGGYTF	TGTGCCAGCAGCTCCGGTGGCTACACCTTC
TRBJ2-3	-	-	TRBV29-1	CSVGGIMGIYSTDTQYF	TGCAGCGTTGGCGGAATTATGGGGATTTACTCCACAGATACGCAGTATTTT
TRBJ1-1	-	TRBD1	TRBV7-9	CASSPGGTEAFF	TGTGCCAGCAGCCCAGGGGGCACTGAAGCTTTCTTT
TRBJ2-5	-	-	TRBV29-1	CSVGGGPQETQYF	TGCAGCGTTGGAGGAGGCCCCCAAGAGACCCAGTACTTC
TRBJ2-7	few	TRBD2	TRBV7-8	CASRIGASGYEQYF	TGTGCCAGCAGGATCGGTGCTAGCGGCTACGAGCAGTACTTC
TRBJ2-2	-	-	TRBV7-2	CASTLRAQATFGELFF	TGTGCCAGCACCCTTAGGGCCCAGGCGACGTTCGGGGAGCTGTTTTTT
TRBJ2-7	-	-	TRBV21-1	CASTNRRTCSYEQYF	TGTGCCAGCACCAACCGGAGGACATGCTCCTACGAGCAGTACTTC
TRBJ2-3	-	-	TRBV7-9	CASSSQGSGTDTQYF	TGTGCCAGCAGCTCCCAGGGGTCGGGCACAGATACGCAGTATTTT
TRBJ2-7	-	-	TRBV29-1	CSVEPPAEQYF	TGCAGCGTCGAGCCGCCGGCCGAGCAGTACTTC
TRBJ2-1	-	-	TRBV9	CASSVVRDNEQFF	TGTGCCAGCAGCGTAGTAAGGGACAATGAGCAGTTCTTC
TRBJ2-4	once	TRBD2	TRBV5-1	CASSHTSGVNIQYF	TGCGCCAGCAGCCACACTAGCGGGGTAAACATTCAGTACTTC
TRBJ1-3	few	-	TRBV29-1	CSARQVAGNTIYF	TGCAGCGCTCGCCAGGTAGCTGGAAACACCATATATTTT
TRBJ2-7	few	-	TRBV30	CAWRDRNYEQYF	TGTGCCTGGAGGGACAGAAACTACGAGCAGTACTTC
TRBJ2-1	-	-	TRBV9	CASSVDPLVGEQFF	TGTGCCAGCAGCGTAGACCCTTTAGTAGGTGAGCAGTTCTTC
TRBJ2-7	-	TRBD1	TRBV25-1	CASSAPGQAYEQYF	TGTGCCAGCAGTGCCCCGGGACAGGCCTACGAGCAGTACTTC
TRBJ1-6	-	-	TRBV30	CASERRLYNSPLHF	TGTGCCTCCGAGAGACGGCTCTATAATTCACCCCTCCACTTT
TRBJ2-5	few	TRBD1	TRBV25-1	CASSEWGQGIPLQETQYF	TGTGCCAGCAGTGAATGGGGACAGGGAATCCCGCTCCAAGAGACCCAGTACTTC
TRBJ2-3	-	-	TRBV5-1	CASSVNGATTDTQYF	TGCGCCAGCAGCGTGAATGGCGCCACCACAGATACGCAGTATTTT
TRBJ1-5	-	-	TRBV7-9	CASSLVGQPQHF	TGTGCCAGCAGCTTAGTAGGCCAGCCCCAGCATTTT
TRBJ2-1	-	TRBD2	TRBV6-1	CASCPSGAYNEQFF	TGTGCCAGTTGCCCGAGCGGGGCATACAATGAGCAGTTCTTC
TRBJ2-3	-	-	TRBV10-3	CAIADSTDTQYF	TGTGCCATAGCTGACAGCACAGATACGCAGTATTTT
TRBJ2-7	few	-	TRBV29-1	CSVEVSSYEQYF	TGCAGCGTCGAAGTGAGCTCCTACGAGCAGTACTTC
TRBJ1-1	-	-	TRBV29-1	CSVSFTEAFF	TGCAGCGTGAGTTTCACTGAAGCTTTCTTT
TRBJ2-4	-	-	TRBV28	CASSGPLQAKNIQYF	TGTGCCAGCAGTGGGCCACTCCAGGCCAAAAACATTCAGTACTTC